These 14 T cell receptor beta chains were all obtained from the same sample, sequenced in a study of identical twins. TCRdb fed the 5' RACE reads into MiXCR, producing one record per CDR3 protein. The sample yields 500,000 to 650,000 distinct CDR3 sequences, about a fifth seen once. These records were also assigned to another study, of yellow fever vaccine responses in identical twins.

Sequencing was carried out using CD4+ T cells sorted from blood. All receptors come from a woman aged 18-35 years in good health.

This chain uses TRBV19 with TRBJ1-1; D is ambiguous. The germline V gene has CDR1 LNHDA and CDR2 SQIVND (reference sequence). V was clipped by 6 bases and J by 8 bases, with 19 bases between them. The CDR3 extends over 14 amino acids. The CDR3 DNA reads as TGTGCCAGTAGGGGGTTTCTTTGGACGGCGGAAGCTTTCTTT. Translating it yields CASRGFLWTAEAFF. Together with reference TRBV19 and TRBJ1-1, the CDR3 gives the full variable domain: DGGITQSPKYLFRKEGQNVTLSCEQNLNHDAMYWYRQDPGQGLRLIYYSQIVNDFQKGDIAEGYSVSREKKESFPLTVTSAQKNPTAFYLCASRGFLWTAEAFFGQGTRLTVV.

This clonotype was found a few times. The V and J genes are TRBV11-2 and TRBJ2-7; D gene uncertain. CDR1 SGHAT and CDR2 FQNNGV come from the germline V gene. V was clipped by 1 base and J by 2 bases, with 12 bases between them. The CDR3 has 15 amino acids. CDR3 sequence reads: CASSLGGSITYEQYF. DNA of the CDR3: TGTGCCAGCAGCTTAGGGGGATCGATAACCTACGAGCAGTACTTC.

The CDR3 nucleotides are TGCAGCGTTGGGGCGGAGACTGAAGCTTTCTTT. Its translation is CSVGAETEAFF. The chain recombines TRBV29-1 with TRBJ1-1; no clear D. From germline, CDR1 is SQVTM and CDR2 ANQGSEA. The CDR3 runs to 11 residues. Trimming took 4 bases from V and 5 from J, leaving 8 bases between them.

This clonotype was detected only a few times. The chain joins TRBV28 to TRBJ1-5, with D maybe TRBD1 (6 bases). This CDR3 has 16 residues. The V end was cut by 5 bases, the J end by 3 bases, with 17 bases between. CDR1 and CDR2 (germline): MDHEN, SYDVKM. This CDR3 reads CASSLQGQTFNQPQHF. Written as DNA, the CDR3 is TGTGCCAGCAGTCTGCAGGGACAAACGTTCAATCAGCCCCAGCATTTT.

This sequence joins TRBV10-2 and TRBJ2-3; 10 bases are shared with TRBD2. Germline CDR1 WSHSY, CDR2 SAAADI. The V and J ends lost 4 bases and 1 base, in that order; junction bases with no gene match: 2. CDR3 length equals 15 residues. This CDR3 is CASSAGTSGTDTQYF. The CDR3 DNA reads as TGCGCCAGCAGTGCCGGGACTAGCGGCACAGATACGCAGTATTTT.

The V gene is TRBV5-1, the J gene TRBJ2-5, with D perhaps matching TRBD2 (5 bases). There are 13 residues in the CDR3. Per germline, CDR1 SGHRS and CDR2 YFSETQ. Between the trimmed V and J ends, which lost 1 base and 3 bases, there was a span of 7 bases. CDR3 nucleotide sequence: TGCGCCAGCAGCTTGTGGGAGAAAGAGACCCAGTACTTC. Amino acid sequence: CASSLWEKETQYF.

In its sample, this clonotype was seen many times. V is TRBV20-1 and J is TRBJ2-3, with TRBD2 matching over 10 bases. Germline CDR1 is DFQATT and CDR2 is SNEGSKA (reference sequence). V dropped 6 bases and J dropped 3; count of bases not matched to a gene: 9. The CDR3 covers 15 residues. The CDR3 coding sequence is TGCAGTGCAACCCCCGAAGCGGGAGGGACAGATACGCAGTATTTT. Its protein is CSATPEAGGTDTQYF.

The rearrangement links TRBV7-9 to TRBJ2-7; D possibly corresponds to TRBD2 (6 bases). Deletions cut 3 bases from V and 4 bases from J, with 13 bases between. The CDR3 spans 14 residues. Germline V CDR1 and CDR2: SEHNR, FQNEAQ (reference sequence). CDR3 nucleotide sequence: TGTGCCAGCAGCTTGGGACTCCAAAAATACGAGCAGTACTTC. Protein sequence: CASSLGLQKYEQYF.

The CDR3 region is CASSLASRGSDTQYF. In DNA, the CDR3 is TGCGCCAGCAGCTTGGCTAGCAGAGGTTCAGATACGCAGTATTTT. This chain uses TRBV5-1 with TRBJ2-3, with D tentatively TRBD2 (5 bases). This CDR3 is 15 amino acids long. Germline V gene sequence: CDR1 SGHRS, CDR2 YFSETQ. Trimming pared 0 bases from V and 4 bases from J, leaving 12 bases between.

The V gene is TRBV5-6, the J gene TRBJ2-1; D might be TRBD1 (5 bases). CDR3 length: 15 amino acids. Trimming shortened V by 4 bases and J by 4 bases, and 15 bases separated the two germline ends. Germline CDR1 SGHDT, CDR2 YYEEEE. This chain's CDR3 is CASSPYKGQYNEQFF. CDR3 nucleotide sequence: TGTGCCAGCAGCCCTTATAAGGGGCAATACAATGAGCAGTTCTTC.

This chain joins TRBV3-1 and TRBJ2-1; 10 bases are shared with TRBD1. The trim removed 2 bases at V and 9 bases at J, leaving 7 bases unmatched. The CDR3 is 15 residues long. Germline values: CDR1 LGHDT, CDR2 YNNKEL (reference sequence). CDR3 region: CASSQQDRGVFEQFF. CDR3 coding DNA: TGTGCCAGCAGCCAACAGGACAGGGGGGTATTTGAGCAGTTCTTC.

The gene calls are TRBV10-3 and TRBJ2-2; 8 bases line up with TRBD1. Trimming removed 4 bases from V and 6 bases from J; junction bases left unmatched: 4. Per germline, CDR1 ENHRY and CDR2 SYGVKD. The CDR3 covers 14 residues. In nucleotides, the CDR3 is TGTGCCATCAGTGCGGCAGGGGGCTCCGGGGAGCTGTTTTTT. This translates into CAISAAGGSGELFF.

The rearrangement joins TRBV2 to TRBJ2-5; no clear D gene. V was clipped by 1 base and J by 4 bases, with 7 bases between them. Germline-derived CDR1 and CDR2 are SNHLY and FYNNEI. The CDR3 covers 13 residues. CDR3 residues: CASSEGVRETQYF. The CDR3 DNA follows: TGTGCCAGCAGTGAAGGAGTTAGAGAGACCCAGTACTTC.

V is TRBV20-1 and J is TRBJ1-2; D call uncertain. The V gene's germline CDR1 is DFQATT and CDR2 SNEGSKA (reference sequence). V was shortened by 5 bases and J by 3 bases, with 13 bases between the two germline ends. The CDR3 has 13 amino acids. Here the CDR3 DNA reads TGCAGTGCTGATGGCGGGTCGCACTATGGCTACACCTTC. As protein: CSADGGSHYGYTF.